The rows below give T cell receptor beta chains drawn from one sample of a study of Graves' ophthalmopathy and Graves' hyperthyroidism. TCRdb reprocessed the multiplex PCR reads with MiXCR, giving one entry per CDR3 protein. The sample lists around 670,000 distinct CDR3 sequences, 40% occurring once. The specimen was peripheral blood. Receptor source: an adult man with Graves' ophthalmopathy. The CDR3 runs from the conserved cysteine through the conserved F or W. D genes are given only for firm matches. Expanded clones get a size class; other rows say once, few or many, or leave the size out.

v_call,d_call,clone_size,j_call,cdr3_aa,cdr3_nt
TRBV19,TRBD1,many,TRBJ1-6,CASSGRTGGKSSPLHF,TGTGCCAGTAGTGGCCGGACAGGGGGGAAATCTTCACCCCTCCACTTT
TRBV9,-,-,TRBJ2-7,CASSPDSNPYEQYF,TGTGCCAGCAGCCCCGACTCAAATCCCTACGAGCAGTACTTC
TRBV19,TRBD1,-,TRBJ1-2,CASSTRTGRRVDYGYTF,TGTGCCAGTAGTACGCGGACAGGGCGCAGAGTGGACTATGGCTACACCTTC
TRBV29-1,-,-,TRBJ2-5,CSVEERDSAGGETQYF,TGCAGCGTTGAAGAGAGGGACAGTGCCGGGGGGGAGACCCAGTACTTC
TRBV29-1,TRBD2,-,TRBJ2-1,CSVDGRGGLDEQFF,TGCAGCGTTGATGGGCGGGGGGGTTTGGATGAGCAGTTCTTC
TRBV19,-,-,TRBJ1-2,CASRSGGEGYTF,TGTGCCAGTAGATCGGGGGGTGAAGGCTACACCTTC
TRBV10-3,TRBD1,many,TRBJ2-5,CATKQGMRETQYF,TGTGCCACAAAACAGGGGATGCGGGAGACCCAGTACTTC
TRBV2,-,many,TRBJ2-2,CASSAIPGTGELFF,TGTGCCAGCAGTGCCATTCCCGGCACCGGGGAGCTGTTTTTT
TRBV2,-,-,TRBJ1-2,CASSPKTNSAGYTF,TGTGCCAGCAGTCCGAAAACCAACTCTGCTGGCTACACCTTC
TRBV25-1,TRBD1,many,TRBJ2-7,CASSREGGALSEQYF,TGTGCCAGCAGTAGGGAAGGGGGCGCGTTGAGCGAGCAGTACTTC
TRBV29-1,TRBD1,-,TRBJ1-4,CSVIGTGEDEKLFF,TGCAGCGTCATAGGGACAGGGGAGGATGAAAAACTGTTTTTT
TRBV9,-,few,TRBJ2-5,CASSQVRQDETQYF,TGTGCCAGCAGCCAAGTCCGGCAGGATGAGACCCAGTACTTC
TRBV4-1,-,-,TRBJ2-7,CASSQVHDPTYEQYF,TGCGCCAGCAGCCAAGTACATGACCCCACCTACGAGCAGTACTTC
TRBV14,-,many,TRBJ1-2,CASSQLNLDGYTF,TGTGCCAGCAGCCAGCTCAACTTGGATGGCTACACCTTC
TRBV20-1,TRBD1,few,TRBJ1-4,CSAASFPGGTVDNEKLFF,TGCAGTGCTGCTAGCTTCCCCGGGGGGACAGTCGATAATGAAAAACTGTTTTTT
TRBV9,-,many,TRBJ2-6,CASSERRASGANVLTF,TGTGCCAGCAGCGAGCGGCGGGCCTCTGGGGCCAACGTCCTGACTTTC
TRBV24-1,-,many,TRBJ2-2,CATSDEAAGELFF,TGTGCCACCAGTGACGAGGCCGCCGGGGAGCTGTTTTTT
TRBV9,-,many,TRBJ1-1,CASSVAGVGTEAFF,TGTGCCAGCAGCGTAGCGGGGGTGGGGACTGAAGCTTTCTTT
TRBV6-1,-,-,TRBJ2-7,CASNTGFTYEQYF,TGTGCCAGCAATACAGGGTTCACCTACGAGCAGTACTTC
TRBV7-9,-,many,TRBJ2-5,CASSLGGQRSSTQYF,TGTGCCAGCAGCTTAGGTGGGCAGAGATCATCGACCCAGTACTTC
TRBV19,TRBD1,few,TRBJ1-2,CASSIAPQGASYGYTF,TGTGCCAGTAGTATCGCCCCACAGGGGGCCTCCTATGGCTACACCTTC
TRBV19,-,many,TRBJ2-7,CAGTGLRYF,TGTGCCGGCACAGGGTTGAGATACTTC
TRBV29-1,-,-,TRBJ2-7,CSVEDVGGLSFGEQYF,TGCAGCGTTGAAGACGTGGGGGGGCTCTCTTTCGGCGAGCAGTACTTC
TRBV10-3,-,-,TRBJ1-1,CASSRERQVRTEAFF,TGTGCCAGCAGCCGAGAGAGACAGGTTCGCACTGAAGCTTTCTTT
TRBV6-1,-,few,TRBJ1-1,CASRDLGGTEAFF,TGTGCCAGCAGGGATCTAGGGGGCACTGAAGCTTTCTTT
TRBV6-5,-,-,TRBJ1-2,CASSYRTLNYGYTF,TGTGCCAGCAGTTATCGAACATTAAACTATGGCTACACCTTC
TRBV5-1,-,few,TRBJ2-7,CASSLWGSSEEQYF,TGCGCCAGCAGCTTGTGGGGGTCTTCCGAAGAGCAGTACTTC
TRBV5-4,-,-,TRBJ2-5,CARGHAQETQYF,TGTGCCCGGGGACACGCACAAGAGACCCAGTACTTC
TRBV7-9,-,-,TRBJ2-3,CASSSLYTDTQYF,TGTGCCAGCAGCTCCCTTTACACAGATACGCAGTATTTT
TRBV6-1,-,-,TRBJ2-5,CASGRVSF,TGTGCCAGCGGTAGGGTCTCATTC
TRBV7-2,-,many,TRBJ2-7,CASSLDGNEQYF,TGTGCCAGCAGCTTAGACGGAAACGAGCAGTACTTC
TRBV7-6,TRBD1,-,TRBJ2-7,CASSPSPGQGHEQYF,TGTGCCAGCTCACCATCCCCTGGACAGGGCCACGAGCAGTACTTC
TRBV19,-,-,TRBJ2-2,CASRQASSGELFF,TGTGCCAGTAGACAGGCCTCGTCCGGGGAGCTGTTTTTT